These T cell receptor beta chains were read from a single sample in a study of OX40 agonist ivuxolimab in advanced cancers. Using immunoSEQ multiplex PCR, the repertoire was profiled, and TCRdb retains in-frame clones only, with some absent. The repertoire has over 55,000 clones, approximately 86% of them found once; the top ten carry roughly 0.6%. The sequences come from CD4+ or CD8+ T cells sorted from blood, collected in a trial of the OX40 agonist ivuxolimab. All receptors derive from an adult with an advanced solid tumor such as melanoma, head and neck, liver or kidney cancer. Both conserved end residues are part of each CDR3. D genes are given only for firm matches. A clone size is listed for some rows: how often the clone was seen (once, few, many), or a class if it is expanded.

-	TRBJ1-4	once	TRBV27	CASSFRREGRRGTNEKLFF	TGTGCCAGCAGTTTTAGGAGGGAAGGGAGGCGTGGGACTAATGAAAAACTGTTTTTT
-	TRBJ2-7	-	TRBV4-3	CASSQDLEFGEQYF	TGCGCCAGCAGCCAAGATCTAGAGTTTGGCGAGCAGTACTTC
TRBD1	TRBJ2-5	once	TRBV18	CASSPVGAGGLETQYF	TGTGCCAGCTCACCAGTGGGGGCAGGGGGATTGGAGACCCAGTACTTC
-	TRBJ2-7	-	TRBV7-6	CASSRTSDSSYEQYF	TGTGCCAGCAGCCGGACAAGCGACAGCTCCTACGAGCAGTACTTC
-	TRBJ1-4	-	TRBV11-2	CASSKAQEGLFF	TGTGCCAGCAGCAAGGCCCAAGAGGGACTGTTTTTT
-	TRBJ2-6	once	TRBV4-3	CASSQVAGVNSGANVLTF	TGCGCCAGCAGCCAAGTGGCAGGGGTGAACTCTGGGGCCAACGTCCTGACTTTC
-	TRBJ2-1	once	TRBV27	CASSPTTGRGSNEQFF	TGTGCCAGCAGCCCCACGACAGGGAGGGGCTCCAATGAGCAGTTCTTC
TRBD2	TRBJ2-7	-	TRBV4-1	CASSQDSRLAGVSYEQYF	TGCGCCAGCAGCCAAGATTCGCGTCTAGCGGGAGTTTCCTACGAGCAGTACTTC
TRBD2	TRBJ2-3	-	TRBV4-3	CASSQDAQPSGGPDTQYF	TGCGCCAGCAGCCAAGATGCCCAGCCTAGCGGGGGACCGGATACGCAGTATTTT
TRBD1	TRBJ1-5	-	TRBV30	CAWSGTGNQPQHF	TGTGCCTGGTCCGGGACAGGCAATCAGCCCCAGCATTTT
-	TRBJ1-4	-	TRBV9	CASSPSGSTNEKLFF	TGTGCCAGCAGCCCGTCTGGGTCAACTAATGAAAAACTGTTTTTT
-	TRBJ2-1	-	TRBV7-2	CASSLAGDTSYNEQFF	TGTGCCAGCAGCTTAGCGGGGGACACCTCCTACAATGAGCAGTTCTTC
TRBD1	TRBJ1-2	-	TRBV30	CAWSTGQGGYGYTF	TGTGCCTGGAGTACGGGACAGGGAGGCTATGGCTACACCTTC
-	TRBJ2-6	-	TRBV5-4	CASSFSGGAGANVLTF	TGTGCCAGCAGCTTTTCTGGGGGTGCTGGGGCCAACGTCCTGACTTTC
-	TRBJ2-2	-	TRBV23-1	CASSQTGRNTGELFF	TGCGCCAGCAGTCAAACGGGACGGAACACCGGGGAGCTGTTTTTT
TRBD1	TRBJ1-2	-	TRBV19	CASSKTGYGYTF	TGTGCCAGTAGTAAGACAGGGTATGGCTACACCTTC
-	TRBJ2-5	-	TRBV9	CASSVAWYAGETQYF	TGTGCCAGCAGCGTAGCTTGGTACGCTGGAGAGACCCAGTACTTC
TRBD1	TRBJ1-2	-	TRBV5-1	CASSSQGVRGYTF	TGCGCCAGCAGCTCGCAGGGGGTGAGGGGCTACACCTTC
TRBD1	TRBJ1-2	few	TRBV30	CAYYSGQGEGYTF	TGTGCCTACTATTCGGGACAGGGGGAGGGCTACACCTTC
-	TRBJ2-4	-	TRBV15	CATSRSEKMRGGQYF	TGTGCCACCAGCAGGTCTGAGAAAATGAGGGGGGGTCAGTACTTC
-	TRBJ2-5	-	TRBV5-1	CASSPGGQTETQYF	TGCGCCAGCAGCCCTGGAGGGCAAACTGAGACCCAGTACTTC
-	TRBJ2-1	few	TRBV7-2	CASSLGGGAPSYNEQFF	TGTGCCAGCAGCTTGGGAGGCGGGGCCCCCTCCTACAATGAGCAGTTCTTC
-	TRBJ2-5	-	TRBV2	CASSDGYQETQYF	TGTGCCAGCAGTGACGGATACCAAGAGACCCAGTACTTC
TRBD1	TRBJ1-1	-	TRBV13	CASSSGTGEGTEAFF	TGTGCCAGCAGCTCGGGGACAGGCGAGGGGACTGAAGCTTTCTTT
-	TRBJ2-5	-	TRBV7-3	CASSLSGGLVSETQYF	TGTGCCAGCAGCTTAAGCGGGGGCCTCGTGTCGGAGACCCAGTACTTC
TRBD2	TRBJ2-5	-	TRBV7-9	CASSLELLAGGETQYF	TGTGCCAGCAGCTTAGAGCTTCTAGCGGGGGGTGAGACCCAGTACTTC
TRBD2	TRBJ2-7	-	TRBV7-2	CASSIIALRTSGSNEQYF	TGTGCCAGCAGCATTATAGCGCTTCGGACTAGCGGGAGTAACGAGCAGTACTTC
TRBD1	TRBJ1-2	-	TRBV28	CASSRDRGLQSTTNYGYTF	TGTGCCAGCAGTCGAGACAGGGGGCTGCAAAGCACCACTAACTATGGCTACACCTTC
-	TRBJ2-3	-	TRBV7-6	CASSLRSTGTSDTQYF	TGTGCCAGCAGCTTAAGATCGACAGGTACATCAGATACGCAGTATTTT
TRBD2	TRBJ2-7	-	TRBV28	CASGTSETYEQYF	TGTGCCAGCGGGACTAGCGAGACCTACGAGCAGTACTTC
-	TRBJ2-3	few	TRBV19	CASSTGASTDTQYF	TGTGCCAGTAGTACGGGGGCTAGCACAGATACGCAGTATTTT
-	TRBJ2-3	-	TRBV5-6	CASSYGTLKATDTQYF	TGTGCCAGCAGCTACGGGACCCTAAAAGCCACAGATACGCAGTATTTT
-	TRBJ2-7	-	TRBV5-6	CASSATGFYEQYF	TGTGCCAGCAGCGCGACGGGGTTCTACGAGCAGTACTTC
TRBD1	TRBJ1-2	few	TRBV30	CAWSVLDRARYGYTF	TGTGCCTGGAGTGTCCTCGACAGGGCGAGGTATGGCTACACCTTC
-	TRBJ2-1	-	TRBV19	CASSILGTGGSRLF	TGTGCCAGTAGTATTTTGGGGACTGGAGGGTCCCGCCTCTTC
-	TRBJ1-1	-	TRBV5-6	CASSGGLGMNTEAFF	TGTGCCAGCAGCGGGGGTTTGGGGATGAACACTGAAGCTTTCTTT
TRBD1	TRBJ2-1	-	TRBV11-2	CASSPGQGIKNEQFF	TGTGCCAGCAGCCCGGGACAGGGGATAAAGAATGAGCAGTTCTTC
TRBD2	TRBJ2-3	-	TRBV7-6	CASSLVGGTDTQYF	TGTGCCAGCAGCTTAGTGGGAGGGACAGATACGCAGTATTTT
TRBD2	TRBJ2-5	-	TRBV5-1	CASSLAGAPQETQYF	TGCGCCAGCAGCTTAGCGGGGGCGCCCCAAGAGACCCAGTACTTC
TRBD2	TRBJ2-7	-	TRBV5-1	CASGAGGQQYF	TGCGCCAGCGGAGCGGGGGGCCAGCAGTACTTC
TRBD1	TRBJ2-2	-	TRBV2	CASSEVRLGQGNTGELFF	TGTGCCAGCAGTGAAGTCCGTTTGGGACAGGGAAACACCGGGGAGCTGTTTTTT
-	TRBJ2-2	once	TRBV28	CASRPTGRNTGELFF	TGTGCCAGCAGACCCACCGGACGTAACACCGGGGAGCTGTTTTTT
TRBD2	TRBJ2-5	once	TRBV28	CASSPAGGGRETQYF	TGTGCCAGCAGTCCCGCGGGGGGGGGCAGAGAGACCCAGTACTTC
TRBD2	TRBJ2-7	-	TRBV28	CASSLGTGTSGRIWSYEQYF	TGTGCCAGCAGTTTGGGCACCGGGACTAGCGGGAGGATTTGGTCGTACGAGCAGTACTTC
-	TRBJ2-7	-	TRBV18	CASSPRDRNYGQYF	TGTGCCAGCTCACCGCGGGACAGAAACTACGGGCAGTACTTC
-	TRBJ2-1	few	TRBV19	CASSIGLYNEQFF	TGTGCCAGTAGTATAGGTCTGTACAATGAGCAGTTCTTC
TRBD1	TRBJ1-1	-	TRBV6-5	CASSPGQGVTEAFF	TGTGCCAGCAGCCCGGGACAGGGAGTGACTGAAGCTTTCTTT